The rows below give T cell receptor beta chains drawn from one sample of a study of identical twins. TCRdb re-called the 5' RACE reads with MiXCR, one entry per CDR3 protein. The sample includes hundreds of thousands of distinct CDR3 sequences, around 6% of them seen just once. Sequencing used naive T cells sorted from blood. These receptors all stem from a man between 18 and 29 years old in good health. The CDR3 runs from the conserved cysteine through the conserved F or W. Fields, in order: D gene, clone size, V gene, J gene, CDR3 DNA, CDR3 protein. A D gene is named only where the DNA matches it firmly. The size of a clone is reported for some rows only, either as once, few or many, or as a class for expanded clones.

d_call: TRBD2; clone_size: many; v_call: TRBV10-3; j_call: TRBJ2-5; cdr3_nt: TGTGCCATCGGGCGGGAGCCCCAAGAGACCCAGTACTTC; cdr3_aa: CAIGREPQETQYF
d_call: NA; clone_size: NA; v_call: TRBV6-2/TRBV6-3; j_call: TRBJ2-5; cdr3_nt: TGTGCCAGCAGTTACCCGCTTAAGTTCCAAGAGACCCAGTACTTC; cdr3_aa: CASSYPLKFQETQYF
d_call: TRBD1; clone_size: NA; v_call: TRBV20-1; j_call: TRBJ2-1; cdr3_nt: TGCAGTGCTAGAGATTGGGGACAGGGTTACAATGAGCAGTTCTTC; cdr3_aa: CSARDWGQGYNEQFF
d_call: NA; clone_size: NA; v_call: TRBV7-9; j_call: TRBJ2-7; cdr3_nt: TGTGCCAGCAGCCCCAGGAAGGATACCTACGAGCAGTACTTC; cdr3_aa: CASSPRKDTYEQYF
d_call: NA; clone_size: many; v_call: TRBV20-1; j_call: TRBJ1-1; cdr3_nt: TGCAGTGCTAGAGCCAGGGTGGGGTGGAACACTGAAGCTTTCTTT; cdr3_aa: CSARARVGWNTEAFF
d_call: TRBD1; clone_size: many; v_call: TRBV6-2/TRBV6-3; j_call: TRBJ2-7; cdr3_nt: TGTGCCAGCAGTCAGACAGGGGGCTCCGAGCAGTACTTC; cdr3_aa: CASSQTGGSEQYF
d_call: NA; clone_size: NA; v_call: TRBV18; j_call: TRBJ2-3; cdr3_nt: TGTGCCAGCTCGCGATCCATTAGTACCACAGATACGCAGTATTTT; cdr3_aa: CASSRSISTTDTQYF
d_call: NA; clone_size: NA; v_call: TRBV18; j_call: TRBJ2-7; cdr3_nt: TGTGCCAGCTCACGGGGCGCAGGGGCAAACTACGAGCAGTACTTC; cdr3_aa: CASSRGAGANYEQYF
d_call: NA; clone_size: NA; v_call: TRBV6-1; j_call: TRBJ1-6; cdr3_nt: TGTGCCATCGGAGCAGGGGATTCACCCCTCCACTTT; cdr3_aa: CAIGAGDSPLHF
d_call: NA; clone_size: few; v_call: TRBV11-2; j_call: TRBJ2-1; cdr3_nt: TGTGCCAGCAGCCGGATCCGGGATAGCGCGTCCAATGAGCAGTTCTTC; cdr3_aa: CASSRIRDSASNEQFF
d_call: TRBD1; clone_size: many; v_call: TRBV12-3/TRBV12-4; j_call: TRBJ1-4; cdr3_nt: TGTGCCAGCAGTTGGACAGGGGGGGGTGAAAAACTGTTTTTT; cdr3_aa: CASSWTGGGEKLFF
d_call: NA; clone_size: few; v_call: TRBV15; j_call: TRBJ1-4; cdr3_nt: TGTGCCACCAGCAAAGGCGGTGAAAAACTGTTTTTT; cdr3_aa: CATSKGGEKLFF
d_call: NA; clone_size: NA; v_call: TRBV7-9; j_call: TRBJ2-2; cdr3_nt: TGTGCCAGCAACCCAACCACCGGGGAGCTGTTTTTT; cdr3_aa: CASNPTTGELFF
d_call: NA; clone_size: many; v_call: TRBV20-1; j_call: TRBJ2-1; cdr3_nt: TGCAGTGCTTTTAATGAGCAGTTCTTC; cdr3_aa: CSAFNEQFF
d_call: NA; clone_size: many; v_call: TRBV5-1; j_call: TRBJ1-2; cdr3_nt: TGCGCCAGCAGCTTGGCCCGGGCCCAGGGAACTAACTATGGCTACACCTTC; cdr3_aa: CASSLARAQGTNYGYTF
d_call: TRBD1; clone_size: NA; v_call: TRBV7-2; j_call: TRBJ1-1; cdr3_nt: TGTGCCAGCAGCTTAGTAGGACAGGGCGGCACTGAAGCTTTCTTT; cdr3_aa: CASSLVGQGGTEAFF
d_call: NA; clone_size: few; v_call: TRBV9; j_call: TRBJ2-5; cdr3_nt: TGTGCCAGCAGCGTAGGGGTGGGAGCGGAGACCCAGTACTTC; cdr3_aa: CASSVGVGAETQYF
d_call: TRBD1; clone_size: few; v_call: TRBV20-1; j_call: TRBJ2-1; cdr3_nt: TGCAGTGCCGAGGACAGGTACAATGAGCAGTTCTTC; cdr3_aa: CSAEDRYNEQFF
d_call: NA; clone_size: many; v_call: TRBV3-1; j_call: TRBJ1-1; cdr3_nt: TGTGCCAGCAGCCCCTTGGGGTCTGAAGCTTTCTTT; cdr3_aa: CASSPLGSEAFF
d_call: NA; clone_size: many; v_call: TRBV4-2; j_call: TRBJ2-2; cdr3_nt: TGTGCCAGCATCGCTGGGGGCGGGGAGCTGTTTTTT; cdr3_aa: CASIAGGGELFF
d_call: TRBD1; clone_size: few; v_call: TRBV6-1; j_call: TRBJ2-6; cdr3_nt: TGTGCCAGCAGGGGTAGGACAGGTGGGGCCAACGTCCTGACTTTC; cdr3_aa: CASRGRTGGANVLTF
d_call: TRBD1; clone_size: few; v_call: TRBV2; j_call: TRBJ1-1; cdr3_nt: TGTGCCAGCAGCCTCGGACAGGATGAAGCTTTCTTT; cdr3_aa: CASSLGQDEAFF
d_call: NA; clone_size: few; v_call: TRBV24-1; j_call: TRBJ2-2; cdr3_nt: TGTGCCACCAGTGACTCGAGGGAGGTCGGGGAGCTGTTTTTT; cdr3_aa: CATSDSREVGELFF
d_call: NA; clone_size: many; v_call: TRBV4-3; j_call: TRBJ1-2; cdr3_nt: TGCGCCAGCACCCCCCATTCCGGGGGGGACTATGGCTACACCTTC; cdr3_aa: CASTPHSGGDYGYTF
d_call: NA; clone_size: NA; v_call: TRBV25-1; j_call: TRBJ2-1; cdr3_nt: TGTGCCAGCAGTGAACCCGGGGGCGTGGAGCAGTTCTTC; cdr3_aa: CASSEPGGVEQFF
d_call: NA; clone_size: NA; v_call: TRBV14; j_call: TRBJ1-1; cdr3_nt: TGTGCCAGCAGCCAAGAATTGGATGCTGAAGCTTTCTTT; cdr3_aa: CASSQELDAEAFF
d_call: NA; clone_size: NA; v_call: TRBV5-1; j_call: TRBJ2-3; cdr3_nt: TGCGCCAGCAACCTGTTCGGGGGAACAGATACGCAGTATTTT; cdr3_aa: CASNLFGGTDTQYF
d_call: NA; clone_size: few; v_call: TRBV18; j_call: TRBJ2-2; cdr3_nt: TGTGCCAGCTCACCGTTCGGGCAGGGCACTAGCACCGGGGAGCTGTTTTTT; cdr3_aa: CASSPFGQGTSTGELFF
d_call: NA; clone_size: many; v_call: TRBV15; j_call: TRBJ1-6; cdr3_nt: TGTGCCACCAGCAGAGGGGGATCGAATTCACCCCTCCACTTT; cdr3_aa: CATSRGGSNSPLHF
d_call: TRBD1; clone_size: NA; v_call: TRBV7-7; j_call: TRBJ2-3; cdr3_nt: TGTGCCAGCAGCCCCGATCGATGGACAGGGATCACAGATACGCAGTATTTT; cdr3_aa: CASSPDRWTGITDTQYF
d_call: TRBD1; clone_size: NA; v_call: TRBV7-2; j_call: TRBJ1-1; cdr3_nt: TGTGCCAGCAGCTCAGCCGCAGGGGGCAGGAACACTGAAGCTTTCTTT; cdr3_aa: CASSSAAGGRNTEAFF
d_call: NA; clone_size: many; v_call: TRBV29-1; j_call: TRBJ2-5; cdr3_nt: TGCAGCGCGGGACTCTTTGAAAGAGAGACCCAGTACTTC; cdr3_aa: CSAGLFERETQYF
d_call: TRBD2; clone_size: many; v_call: TRBV6-5; j_call: TRBJ2-1; cdr3_nt: TGTGCCAGCAGTTACTCGAGGGGACTAGCTAATGAGCAGTTCTTC; cdr3_aa: CASSYSRGLANEQFF
d_call: TRBD1; clone_size: many; v_call: TRBV9; j_call: TRBJ2-1; cdr3_nt: TGTGCCAGCAGCGCGGAGGACAGGGTAGACTGGAAGGTCGTGAATGAGCAGTTCTTC; cdr3_aa: CASSAEDRVDWKVVNEQFF
d_call: NA; clone_size: few; v_call: TRBV3-1; j_call: TRBJ2-3; cdr3_nt: TGTGCCAGCGGGACCGGGGGGCTCGGGGGCACAGATACGCAGTATTTT; cdr3_aa: CASGTGGLGGTDTQYF
d_call: TRBD1; clone_size: NA; v_call: TRBV27; j_call: TRBJ2-2; cdr3_nt: TGTGCCAGCATGGCGCAGGGGGTGGGAGATGTAAACACCGGGGAGCTGTTTTTT; cdr3_aa: CASMAQGVGDVNTGELFF
d_call: TRBD1; clone_size: many; v_call: TRBV5-5; j_call: TRBJ2-1; cdr3_nt: TGTGCCAGCAGCTGGCGGACAGGGGTTAACAATGAGCAGTTCTTC; cdr3_aa: CASSWRTGVNNEQFF
d_call: NA; clone_size: few; v_call: TRBV19; j_call: TRBJ1-1; cdr3_nt: TGTGCCAGTCGCTGGGAAGTGGGCACTGAAGCTTTCTTT; cdr3_aa: CASRWEVGTEAFF
d_call: TRBD2; clone_size: many; v_call: TRBV20-1; j_call: TRBJ2-1; cdr3_nt: TGCAGTGCTAGAGGGGGACTAGCGGGAAGTTACAATGAGCAGTTCTTC; cdr3_aa: CSARGGLAGSYNEQFF
d_call: NA; clone_size: few; v_call: TRBV7-9; j_call: TRBJ1-1; cdr3_nt: TGTGCCAGCAGCTTATCGGGGGAAGCCCCTGAAGCTTTCTTT; cdr3_aa: CASSLSGEAPEAFF
d_call: NA; clone_size: many; v_call: TRBV6-2/TRBV6-3; j_call: TRBJ2-1; cdr3_nt: TGTGCCAGCGCACCCGGGACTCCCTACAATGAGCAGTTCTTC; cdr3_aa: CASAPGTPYNEQFF
d_call: TRBD2; clone_size: NA; v_call: TRBV24-1; j_call: TRBJ2-1; cdr3_nt: TGTGCCACCCGGGGCCTAGCGGGAGGTTTGGATGAGCAGTTCTTC; cdr3_aa: CATRGLAGGLDEQFF
d_call: TRBD1; clone_size: many; v_call: TRBV29-1; j_call: TRBJ1-2; cdr3_nt: TGCAGCGTTCCCGACAGGGCTGGTGGCTACACCTTC; cdr3_aa: CSVPDRAGGYTF
d_call: NA; clone_size: few; v_call: TRBV28; j_call: TRBJ2-2; cdr3_nt: TGTGCCAGCAAAGCAGGGTCCGGCACCGGGGAGCTGTTTTTT; cdr3_aa: CASKAGSGTGELFF
d_call: TRBD2; clone_size: few; v_call: TRBV13; j_call: TRBJ2-5; cdr3_nt: TGTGCCAGCAGCGGGAGGGCGGCGGGGTCGTACCAAGAGACCCAGTACTTC; cdr3_aa: CASSGRAAGSYQETQYF